This is a list of T cell receptor beta chains from one sample in a study of T cell responses to AZD1222 COVID-19 vaccine. Libraries were prepared by immunoSEQ multiplex PCR; TCRdb keeps only in-frame clonotypes and omits some of them. The profile covers roughly 85,000 clones, with over 75% appearing a single time and about 5.5% taken by the ten largest. Sequencing used peripheral blood, obtained on day 0 of MenACWY control vaccination. These receptors were taken from an adult in good health. The CDR3 runs from the conserved cysteine through the conserved F or W. The D gene is left open where the match is weak. The size field is filled for only some rows; it gives once, few, many or a size class.

>TRBJ2-3|TRBV6-2/TRBV6-3|14|once|.
TGTGCCAGCAGTTACCTGACTCTCAGGGATACGCAGTATTTT
CASSYLTLRDTQYF
>TRBJ1-6|TRBV3-1/TRBV3-2|14|.|.
TGTGCCAGCAGCCAAACTTATGATAATTCACCCCTCCACTTT
CASSQTYDNSPLHF
>TRBJ2-1|TRBV2|15|.|.
TGTGCCAGCAGTGAAACGCCCCGGAGGGTTAATGAGCAGTTCTTC
CASSETPRRVNEQFF
>TRBJ1-1|TRBV19|14|.|TRBD1
TGTGCCAGTAGTAAGGGACAGGGGAACACTGAAGCTTTCTTT
CASSKGQGNTEAFF
>TRBJ1-3|TRBV28|16|.|TRBD1
TGTGCCAGCAGGCAAAGACAGGGATCGGCTGGAAACACCATATATTTT
CASRQRQGSAGNTIYF
>TRBJ2-7|TRBV5-7|13|.|.
TGTGCCAGCAGCTTGGAGGGTGCCTACGAGCAGTACTTC
CASSLEGAYEQYF
>TRBJ1-2|TRBV27|16|.|.
TGTGCCAGCAGTTTTGGGGCTGGGGGACGGGTGGATGGCTACACCTTC
CASSFGAGGRVDGYTF
>TRBJ2-7|TRBV6-5|14|.|TRBD2
TGTGCCAGCAGTTACTTGGGGGGGTCCTACGAGCAGTACTTC
CASSYLGGSYEQYF
>TRBJ2-5|TRBV5-4|15|.|TRBD2
TGTGCCAGCAGCCCTGGTTCTAGCGGGGGAGAGACCCAGTACTTC
CASSPGSSGGETQYF
>TRBJ1-2|TRBV9|12|.|TRBD1
TGTGCCAGCAAGGGGGCGGGGTATGGCTACACCTTC
CASKGAGYGYTF
>TRBJ2-4|TRBV4-1|16|.|TRBD1
TGCGCCAGCAGCTATGACGGGACAGGGGCCAAAAACATTCAGTACTTC
CASSYDGTGAKNIQYF
>TRBJ2-7|TRBV4-2|16|once|TRBD1
TGTGCCAGCAGCCAAGGATACCGGGACAGGGCGTACGAGCAGTACTTC
CASSQGYRDRAYEQYF
>TRBJ1-3|TRBV9|14|.|.
TGTGCCAGCAGCGTAGACGAACCTGGAAACACCATATATTTT
CASSVDEPGNTIYF
>TRBJ1-6|TRBV6-2/TRBV6-3|15|.|.
TGTGCCAGCAGTTCTCCCGCACTGGTAGGGCCACCCCTCCACTTT
CASSSPALVGPPLHF
>TRBJ2-2|TRBV5-6|14|.|TRBD2
TGTGCCAGCAGCCGGCGGGAGGGCACCGGGGAGCTGTTTTTT
CASSRREGTGELFF
>TRBJ2-3|TRBV3-1/TRBV3-2|16|.|TRBD2
TGTGCCAGCAGCCCTAACGGACTAGCGGGGTCAGATACGCAGTATTTT
CASSPNGLAGSDTQYF
>TRBJ1-2|TRBV6-1|13|.|TRBD1
TGTGCCAGCAGAGAAGGACAGGGGACGAGCTACACCTTC
CASREGQGTSYTF
>TRBJ2-1|TRBV9|15|.|TRBD2
TGTGCCAGCACCCAAGGGACTAGCAGCTACAATGAGCAGTTCTTC
CASTQGTSSYNEQFF
>TRBJ1-1|TRBV19|15|once|.
TGTGCCAGTAGTATTACGGGAGAATGGGACACTGAAGCTTTCTTT
CASSITGEWDTEAFF
>TRBJ1-3|TRBV18|14|.|TRBD1
TGTGCCAGCTCAGGACAGGGGGCGCAGAAGCCCATATATTTT
CASSGQGAQKPIYF
>TRBJ2-7|TRBV12-2|16|.|.
TGTGCAAGTCGCGAGCACCGGATCTGGACGTCGGGGGAGCAGTACTTC
CASREHRIWTSGEQYF
>TRBJ1-1|TRBV9|14|once|.
TGTGCCAGCAGCTCCCGAGCGGTGAACACTGAAGCTTTCTTT
CASSSRAVNTEAFF
>TRBJ1-2|TRBV3-1/TRBV3-2|15|.|.
TGTGCCAGCAGCCAAGTTCGGGGATCTCCCTATGGCTACACCTTC
CASSQVRGSPYGYTF
>TRBJ2-3|TRBV3-1/TRBV3-2|17|.|TRBD2
TGTGCCAGCAGCCAAGATGTAGGCGGGGGAAGCACAGATACGCAGTATTTT
CASSQDVGGGSTDTQYF
>TRBJ2-1|TRBV14|11|.|.
TGTGCCAGCAGCCAGGGCTATGAGCAGTTCTTC
CASSQGYEQFF
>TRBJ2-5|TRBV5-5|16|.|.
TGTGCCAGCAGCTTATTTACGGGGGCCATCCAAGAGACCCAGTACTTC
CASSLFTGAIQETQYF
>TRBJ2-3|TRBV6-4|14|.|TRBD2
TGTGCCAGCAGTGGGACTAGCGGGGCAGATACGCAGTATTTT
CASSGTSGADTQYF
>TRBJ1-1|TRBV7-6|15|.|.
TGTGCCAGCAGCTTAGCAGCAGTCATGAACACTGAAGCTTTCTTT
CASSLAAVMNTEAFF
>TRBJ1-2|TRBV7-3|15|.|TRBD1
TGTGCCAGCAGCTTAACCGGGACAGGGTTGGGTGGCTACACCTTC
CASSLTGTGLGGYTF
>TRBJ2-7|TRBV7-9|15|.|.
TGTGCCAGCAGCTTAGCGCAGAAGGCAGGGAACGAGCAGTACTTC
CASSLAQKAGNEQYF
>TRBJ2-2|TRBV4-3|15|.|TRBD1
TGCGCCAGCGGGTTCGGGACAGGAGTCACCGGGGAGCTGTTTTTT
CASGFGTGVTGELFF
>TRBJ2-1|TRBV9|18|.|TRBD2
TGTGCCAGCAGCGTAGTAGTTCAGTATAGCGGGGACGTAAATGAGCAGTTCTTC
CASSVVVQYSGDVNEQFF
>TRBJ2-5|TRBV25-1|14|.|.
TGTGCCAGCAGTGATAAGTCTATTCAAGAGACCCAGTACTTC
CASSDKSIQETQYF
>TRBJ2-2|TRBV24-1|15|.|.
TGTGCCACCAGTGGCCCACGAGGTATTAGCGGGGAGCTGTTTTTT
CATSGPRGISGELFF
>TRBJ2-2|TRBV6-2/TRBV6-3|16|few|.
TGTGCCAGCAGTCCCACCGCCCGGGCCTACACCGGGGAGCTGTTTTTT
CASSPTARAYTGELFF
>TRBJ2-7|TRBV7-2|15|few|TRBD2
TGTGCCAGCAGCTTAGGGGGGACTAGCGCCTACGAGCAGTACTTC
CASSLGGTSAYEQYF
>TRBJ1-6|TRBV27|13|.|.
TGTGCCAGCAGTTGGGGGCAAGGTTCACCCCTCCACTTT
CASSWGQGSPLHF